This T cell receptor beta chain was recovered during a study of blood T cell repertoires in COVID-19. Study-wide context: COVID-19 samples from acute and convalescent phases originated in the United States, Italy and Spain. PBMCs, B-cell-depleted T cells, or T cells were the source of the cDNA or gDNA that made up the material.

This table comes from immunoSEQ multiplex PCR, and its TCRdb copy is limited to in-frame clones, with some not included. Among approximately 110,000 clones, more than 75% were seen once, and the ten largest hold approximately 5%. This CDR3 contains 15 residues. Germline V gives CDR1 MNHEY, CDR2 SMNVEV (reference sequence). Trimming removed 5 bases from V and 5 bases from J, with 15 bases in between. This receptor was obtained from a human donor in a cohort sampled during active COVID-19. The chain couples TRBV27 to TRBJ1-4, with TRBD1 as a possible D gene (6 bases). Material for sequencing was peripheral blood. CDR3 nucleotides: TGTGCCAGCAGTGCCCGACAGGCGTCAAATGAAAAACTGTTTTTT. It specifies CASSARQASNEKLFF.